Below, 16 T cell receptor beta chains from the same sample are listed, as sequenced in a study of blood T cell repertoires in COVID-19. Only in-frame clones appear in the TCRdb table, and some are missing; sequencing was by immunoSEQ multiplex PCR. Of approximately 77,000 clones listed, roughly 80% are singletons. Sequenced sample: peripheral blood. Receptors originate from a woman in her 70s with acute or convalescent COVID-19.

The V and J genes are TRBV14 and TRBJ2-3; TRBD1 might be the D (6 bases). CDR1 and CDR2 from the germline V gene are SGHDN and FVKESK. Trimming took off 6 bases at V and 2 bases at J, with 15 bases between the two ends. The CDR3 consists of 15 residues. The CDR3 nucleotides read TGTGCCAGCAGGCAGACGGGACACCACACAGATACGCAGTATTTT. This encodes CASRQTGHHTDTQYF.

This clone was counted only a few times. The chain recombines TRBV5-1 with TRBJ1-2; the match to TRBD1 covers 7 bases. The ends lost 4 bases at V and 4 bases at J; junction bases unmatched: 7. This CDR3 is built from 14 residues. Germline assignment: CDR1 SGHRS and CDR2 YFSETQ. CDR3: CASSPGTEGYGYTF. The CDR3 nucleotides are TGCGCCAGCAGCCCAGGGACAGAGGGCTATGGCTACACCTTC.

The rearrangement links TRBV5-5 to TRBJ1-1; D gene ambiguous. V lost 0 bases to trimming and J lost 6 bases, with 9 bases between them. The germline CDR1 and CDR2 sequences are SGHKS and YYEKEE (reference sequence). CDR3 length: 13 residues. CDR3 amino acids: CASSLVGSAEAFF. The CDR3 DNA reads as TGTGCCAGCAGCTTGGTAGGTAGCGCTGAAGCTTTCTTT.

This clone was observed a handful of times. CDR3 sequence: CASSSTPQGAVDEQYF. Here the CDR3 DNA reads TGTGCCAGCAGCTCCACGCCACAGGGGGCGGTCGACGAGCAGTACTTC. The V call is TRBV5-4, the J call TRBJ2-7, with 9 bases lining up with TRBD1. The CDR3 runs 16 residues. Trimming cost V 3 bases and J 5 bases; bases outside gene matches: 12. CDR1 is SGHNT and CDR2 is YYREEE in the germline V gene (reference sequence).

The CDR3 nucleotides read TGTGCCAGCAGCTTAGCGGGGTCCTCCTACAATGAGCAGTTCTTC. Translation gives CASSLAGSSYNEQFF. This rearrangement joins TRBV7-3 to TRBJ2-1; tentatively, D is TRBD2 (6 bases). The V and J ends lost 2 bases and 0 bases respectively, with 8 bases between them. Germline V gives CDR1 SGHTA, CDR2 FQGTGA. The CDR3 sequence is 15 residues long.

The chain uses TRBV27 and TRBJ2-1; TRBD2 matches 9 bases. Germline loops: CDR1 MNHEY, CDR2 SMNVEV (reference sequence). J was trimmed by 0 bases and V by 2 bases; bases with no gene match: 8. The CDR3 has 18 residues. In DNA, the CDR3 is TGTGCCAGCAGTTTAAGGGCGGGGGGGATGAGCTCCTACAATGAGCAGTTCTTC. It yields the protein CASSLRAGGMSSYNEQFF.

This chain uses TRBV3-1 (or the pseudogene TRBV3-2) with TRBJ2-5; weak D call: TRBD2 (5 bases). CDR3 size: 13 residues. Germline lookup yields CDR1 LGHDT and CDR2 YNNKEL (reference sequence). Trimming left V 0 bases short and J 10 bases short, with 12 bases between. In DNA form, the CDR3 reads TGTGCCAGCAGCCAAGATGTAGCGCCCGGCCAGTACTTC. Amino acids: CASSQDVAPGQYF.

The chain has TRBV4-3 and TRBJ1-1; D possibly corresponds to TRBD1 (5 bases). Germline V gene sequence: CDR1 LGHNA, CDR2 YSLEER. V was pared by 4 bases and J by 2 bases, with 14 bases between. The CDR3 runs 15 residues. CDR3 sequence: CASSPTGGANTEAFF. CDR3 bases: TGCGCCAGCAGCCCAACGGGGGGAGCCAACACTGAAGCTTTCTTT.

The chain uses TRBV3-1 (or the pseudogene TRBV3-2) and TRBJ1-6; the match to TRBD1 covers 7 bases. J lost 13 bases, V lost 3 bases, and 12 bases had no gene match. The CDR3 spans 15 residues. Germline lookup yields CDR1 LGHDT and CDR2 YNNKEL (reference sequence). CDR3 DNA: TGTGCCAGCAGCCAGGAACAGGGGCAAGGGGGTCCCCTCCACTTT. It is translated as CASSQEQGQGGPLHF.

The rearrangement joins TRBV18 to TRBJ1-3; unclear D gene. This CDR3 is built from 15 residues. Between the trimmed V and J ends, which lost 1 base and 0 bases, there was a span of 7 bases. The germline gives CDR1 KGHSH, CDR2 LQKENI. CDR3 nucleotides: TGTGCCAGCTCACCACAGAGGAACTCTGGAAACACCATATATTTT. It encodes CASSPQRNSGNTIYF. Filled out from reference TRBV18 and TRBJ1-3, the complete variable domain reads NAGVMQNPRHLVRRRGQEARLRCSPMKGHSHVYWYRQLPEEGLKFMVYLQKENIIDESGMPKERFSAEFPKEGPSILRIQQVVRGDSAAYFCASSPQRNSGNTIYFGEGSWLTVV.

The V call is TRBV7-9, the J call TRBJ1-1, with TRBD1 identical over 9 bases. Trimming removed 5 bases from V and 4 bases from J; junction bases left unmatched: 11. CDR1 and CDR2 from the germline V gene are SEHNR and FQNEAQ (reference sequence). CDR3 length: 16 residues. CDR3 in amino acids: CASSQGRAGQGTEAFF. Written as DNA, the CDR3 is TGTGCCAGCAGCCAAGGGCGAGCGGGACAGGGCACTGAAGCTTTCTTT.

The CDR3 sequence: CASRTDTSSYNEQFF. DNA for the CDR3: TGTGCCAGCAGAACTGACACGAGCTCCTACAATGAGCAGTTCTTC. This chain connects TRBV5-4 to TRBJ2-1; D ambiguous. The germline V gene has CDR1 SGHNT and CDR2 YYREEE (reference sequence). The CDR3 totals 15 residues. Trimming cost V 5 bases and J 0 bases, with 12 bases left between them.

This clone has only a few counts. The rearrangement links TRBV4-3 to TRBJ1-4; 7 bases are shared with TRBD1. The CDR3 has 15 amino acids. Germline V gene lookup returns CDR1 LGHNA and CDR2 YSLEER. The ends lost 3 bases at V and 6 bases at J; junction bases unmatched: 7. The chain's CDR3 is CASSQLDRVDEKLFF. DNA of the CDR3: TGCGCCAGCAGCCAGCTAGACAGGGTCGATGAAAAACTGTTTTTT.

The gene calls are TRBV7-3 and TRBJ2-1; D is ambiguous. Per the germline V gene, CDR1 is SGHTA and CDR2 is FQGTGA. CDR3 length equals 13 residues. V lost 5 bases and J lost 1, with 6 bases in between. The CDR3 loop reads CASSLASYNEQFF. Here the CDR3 DNA reads TGTGCCAGCAGCCTGGCTTCCTACAATGAGCAGTTCTTC. The full variable domain, rest sourced from reference TRBV7-3 and TRBJ2-1, is GAGVSQTPSNKVTEKGKYVELRCDPISGHTALYWYRQSLGQGPEFLIYFQGTGAADDSGLPNDRFFAVRPEGSVSTLKIQRTERGDSAVYLCASSLASYNEQFFGPGTRLTVL.

This chain links TRBV6-1 with TRBJ1-5; 11 nucleotides match TRBD1. Germline V gives CDR1 MNHNS, CDR2 SASEGT. The CDR3 consists of 15 residues. V trimming: 7 bases; J trimming: 7 bases; junction bases outside the gene matches: 9. The DNA for the CDR3 is TGTGCCAGCACAGTTAAGGGGACAGGGGGACAGCCCCAGCATTTT. This codes for CASTVKGTGGQPQHF.

This chain connects TRBV5-1 to TRBJ2-5, with D perhaps TRBD2 (6 bases). The CDR3 consists of 15 residues. Germline V gene lookup returns CDR1 SGHRS and CDR2 YFSETQ. V lost 4 bases and J 5 bases, leaving 18 bases between the germline ends. This CDR3 is CASSKEGRVGETQYF. As DNA, the CDR3 is TGCGCCAGCAGCAAGGAGGGCAGGGTAGGCGAGACCCAGTACTTC.